Listed below are T cell receptor beta chains from one sample, sequenced in a study of a mutant IDH1 vaccine in newly diagnosed glioma. No antigens are known for them. Here immunoSEQ multiplex PCR was the method, and the copy in TCRdb shows in-frame clones only, minus some. The sample has around 35,000 clones; roughly 80% are singletons. The sequences come from PBMCs, collected from a glioma patient whose treatment included an IDH1 peptide vaccine. These receptor sequences come from a young man with glioma. Both conserved end residues are part of each CDR3. Fields, in order: clone size, CDR3 length, J gene, V gene, D gene, CDR3 protein, CDR3 DNA. A D gene is named only where the DNA matches it firmly. Only part of the rows carry a size: once, few, many, or a class if the clone is expanded.

size: -
length: 15
J: TRBJ2-1
V: TRBV7-8
D: -
CDR3: CASSLEERPYNEQFF
DNA: TGTGCCAGCAGCTTAGAAGAGAGGCCCTACAATGAGCAGTTCTTC

size: once
length: 16
J: TRBJ2-7
V: TRBV7-8
D: TRBD2
CDR3: CASSSGLAESSYEQYF
DNA: TGTGCCAGCAGCTCCGGACTAGCGGAGAGCTCCTACGAGCAGTACTTC

size: -
length: 15
J: TRBJ2-7
V: TRBV10-3
D: TRBD2
CDR3: CAISKTGTSGYEQYF
DNA: TGTGCCATCAGTAAAACCGGGACTAGCGGTTACGAGCAGTACTTC

size: -
length: 16
J: TRBJ2-2
V: TRBV5-5
D: -
CDR3: CASSVYRLRNTGELFF
DNA: TGTGCCAGCAGCGTATACAGGCTTCGGAACACCGGGGAGCTGTTTTTT

size: -
length: 16
J: TRBJ1-5
V: TRBV15
D: -
CDR3: CATRPSEGSVNQPQHF
DNA: TGTGCCACCAGGCCTAGCGAGGGCAGCGTCAATCAGCCCCAGCATTTT

size: -
length: 19
J: TRBJ2-7
V: TRBV18
D: -
CDR3: CASSLPQGLTRGGVYEQYF
DNA: TGTGCCAGCTCACTACCCCAGGGCCTTACGAGGGGAGGAGTCTACGAGCAGTACTTC

size: -
length: 17
J: TRBJ2-7
V: TRBV5-1
D: TRBD2
CDR3: CASSLWNLAENSYEQYF
DNA: TGCGCCAGCAGCTTGTGGAACCTAGCGGAAAACTCCTACGAGCAGTACTTC

size: -
length: 12
J: TRBJ2-7
V: TRBV30
D: -
CDR3: CAWSVGEYEQYF
DNA: TGTGCCTGGAGTGTAGGGGAGTACGAGCAGTACTTC

size: -
length: 14
J: TRBJ2-7
V: TRBV6-1
D: -
CDR3: CASSDGWGSYEQYF
DNA: TGTGCCAGCAGTGATGGTTGGGGGTCCTACGAGCAGTACTTC

size: -
length: 14
J: TRBJ1-4
V: TRBV7-9
D: -
CDR3: CASSLLEGTEKLFF
DNA: TGTGCCAGCAGCTTATTGGAGGGTACCGAAAAACTGTTTTTT

size: -
length: 16
J: TRBJ2-1
V: TRBV5-1
D: TRBD2
CDR3: CASSLTSGSSYNEQFF
DNA: TGCGCCAGCAGCTTAACTAGCGGGAGTAGCTACAATGAGCAGTTCTTC

size: -
length: 19
J: TRBJ2-2
V: TRBV4-3
D: TRBD2
CDR3: CASSQLLDSGGPNTGELFF
DNA: TGCGCCAGCAGCCAACTCCTCGATAGCGGGGGGCCCAACACCGGGGAGCTGTTTTTT

size: -
length: 14
J: TRBJ1-4
V: TRBV6-5
D: TRBD1
CDR3: CASSQDRGIGKLFF
DNA: TGTGCCAGCAGTCAGGACAGGGGTATCGGAAAACTGTTTTTT

size: -
length: 13
J: TRBJ2-7
V: TRBV19
D: -
CDR3: CASSIAGRYEQYF
DNA: TGTGCCAGTAGTATAGCGGGGCGCTACGAGCAGTACTTC

size: -
length: 18
J: TRBJ2-3
V: TRBV25-1
D: TRBD1
CDR3: CASSGALGTGESTDTQYF
DNA: TGTGCCAGCAGTGGGGCCTTAGGGACAGGGGAGAGCACAGATACGCAGTATTTT

size: -
length: 15
J: TRBJ2-1
V: TRBV5-1
D: -
CDR3: CASSLAATAYNEQFF
DNA: TGCGCCAGCAGCTTGGCCGCGACCGCTTACAATGAGCAGTTCTTC

size: -
length: 14
J: TRBJ2-7
V: TRBV7-8
D: -
CDR3: CASSFSGQSYEQYF
DNA: TGTGCCAGCAGCTTCTCCGGACAGTCCTACGAGCAGTACTTC

size: -
length: 16
J: TRBJ2-7
V: TRBV27
D: TRBD2
CDR3: CASSRPLSGAVYEQYF
DNA: TGTGCCAGCTCTCGGCCCCTCAGCGGGGCAGTCTACGAGCAGTACTTC

size: -
length: 11
J: TRBJ2-1
V: TRBV20-1
D: -
CDR3: CSAPPRDEQFF
DNA: TGCAGTGCTCCCCCCCGTGATGAGCAGTTCTTC

size: -
length: 17
J: TRBJ2-3
V: TRBV11-2
D: TRBD2
CDR3: CASSHQLAGRRVDTQYF
DNA: TGTGCCAGCAGCCATCAGCTAGCGGGAAGGAGAGTAGATACGCAGTATTTT

size: -
length: 13
J: TRBJ2-5
V: TRBV14
D: -
CDR3: CASSLGLQETQYF
DNA: TGTGCCAGCAGCCTGGGACTGCAAGAGACCCAGTACTTC

size: -
length: 14
J: TRBJ1-1
V: TRBV30
D: TRBD1
CDR3: CAWSMTGANTEAFF
DNA: TGTGCCTGGAGTATGACAGGGGCGAACACTGAAGCTTTCTTT